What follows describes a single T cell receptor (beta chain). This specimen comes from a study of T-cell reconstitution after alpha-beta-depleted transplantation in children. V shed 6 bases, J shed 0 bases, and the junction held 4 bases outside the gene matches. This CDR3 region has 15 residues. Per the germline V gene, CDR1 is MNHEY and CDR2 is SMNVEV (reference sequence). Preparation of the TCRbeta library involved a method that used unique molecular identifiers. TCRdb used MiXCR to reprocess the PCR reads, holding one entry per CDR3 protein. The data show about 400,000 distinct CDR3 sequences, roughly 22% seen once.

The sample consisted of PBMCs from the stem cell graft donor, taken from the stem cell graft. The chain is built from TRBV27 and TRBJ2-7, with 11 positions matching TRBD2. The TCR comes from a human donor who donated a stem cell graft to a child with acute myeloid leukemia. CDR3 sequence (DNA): TGTGCCAGCAGGGGGACTAGCGGACGCTCCTACGAGCAGTACTTC. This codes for CASRGTSGRSYEQYF.